The 25 T cell receptor beta chains presented below share a single source sample, sequenced in a study of CD8 T cells in Susac syndrome. Roughly 0.45 to 1 ug RNA was reverse transcribed with random hexamers. TCRdb itself ran the immunoSEQ multiplex PCR reads through MiXCR, one entry per CDR3 protein. The table includes some 160,000 distinct CDR3 sequences, more than 90% detected once. The sample comprised CD4+ T cells from PBMCs. The receptors were sampled from a human donor with Susac syndrome.

The CDR3 spells CASKGTRSYNSPLHF. The CDR3 region has the DNA TGTGCCAGCAAGGGGACACGCTCCTATAATTCACCCCTCCACTTT. The chain uses TRBV2 and TRBJ1-6, with a possible D match to TRBD1 (6 bases). Between the trimmed V and J ends, which lost 7 bases and 0 bases, there was a span of 10 bases. Germline values: CDR1 SNHLY, CDR2 FYNNEI. The CDR3 sequence is 15 residues long.

The V and J genes are TRBV29-1 and TRBJ1-4; D not resolved. V gave up 5 bases and J gave up 7 bases, with 8 bases separating them. The CDR3 loop spans 11 amino acids. Germline CDR1 and CDR2: SQVTM and ANQGSEA. CDR3 sequence (DNA): TGCAGCGTTAATCAGGCTGAAAAACTGTTTTTT. This codes for CSVNQAEKLFF.

This rearrangement joins TRBV28 to TRBJ2-2, with 12 bases that match TRBD2. Trimming at V came to 2 bases and at J to 7 bases, leaving 8 bases not matched to a gene. The CDR3 runs to 17 residues. Looked up from germline, CDR1 is MDHEN and CDR2 is SYDVKM. The CDR3 sequence is CASSLIGTSGSDGELFF. The CDR3 bases are TGTGCCAGCAGTTTAATTGGGACTAGCGGGTCGGACGGGGAGCTGTTTTTT.

V usage is TRBV18 and J usage is TRBJ2-7; possible D gene TRBD2, 6 bases. The CDR3 extends over 14 amino acids. Germline V CDR1 and CDR2: KGHSH, LQKENI. Trimming cost V 2 bases and J 3 bases, with 11 bases left between them. The CDR3 DNA sequence: TGTGCCAGCTCACCAGGGGGACTTGTCTACGAGCAGTACTTC. Its translation: CASSPGGLVYEQYF.

This clonotype came up once. The chain joins TRBV3-1 to TRBJ2-2, with no clear D. The V and J ends lost 6 bases and 7 bases respectively, with 9 bases between them. From germline, CDR1 is LGHDT and CDR2 YNNKEL (reference sequence). The CDR3 extends over 12 amino acids. Here the CDR3 reads CASSLPLGELFF. CDR3 in DNA: TGTGCCAGCAGTCTGCCCCTCGGGGAGCTGTTTTTT. Full variable domain (rest looked up from reference TRBV3-1 and TRBJ2-2): DTAVSQTPKYLVTQMGNDKSIKCEQNLGHDTMYWYKQDSKKFLKIMFSYNNKELIINETVPNRFSPKSPDKAHLNLHINSLELGDSAVYFCASSLPLGELFFGEGSRLTVL.

The chain links TRBV13 to TRBJ1-1; possible D gene TRBD1, 5 bases. The CDR3 consists of 15 residues. Germline loops: CDR1 PRHDT, CDR2 FYEKMQ (reference sequence). Trimming stripped 2 bases from V and 3 bases from J, with 13 bases between. This CDR3 reads CASSLKVQGDTEAFF. The CDR3 DNA sequence: TGTGCCAGCAGCTTAAAAGTTCAGGGAGACACTGAAGCTTTCTTT.

This chain links TRBV7-2 with TRBJ2-5, with D possibly being TRBD2 (6 bases). The CDR3 loop spans 12 amino acids. CDR1 and CDR2 from the germline V gene are SGHTA and FQGNSA. V lost 1 base, J lost 13 bases, and 13 bases lay in between. CDR3 nucleotides: TGTGCCAGCAGCTTAGGGCGGGGCGATGGGTACTTC. Its protein product is CASSLGRGDGYF.

This clonotype has only one observation. The J gene is TRBJ2-7, the V gene TRBV25-1; a possible D gene is TRBD2 (5 bases). Trimming cost V 4 bases and J 9 bases, with 10 bases left between them. Germline assignment: CDR1 MGHDK and CDR2 SYGVNS. The CDR3 contains 11 residues. CDR3 sequence: CASSASGGQYF. DNA of the CDR3: TGTGCCAGCAGTGCTTCAGGAGGGCAGTACTTC.

The CDR3, as DNA: TGCAGTGCCCAACGACTTGCAGGGGGCCTGAAAACGACTGGCTACACCTTC. It specifies CSAQRLAGGLKTTGYTF. The V call is TRBV20-1, the J call TRBJ1-2, with 8 bases aligning to TRBD1. The V segment lost 6 bases and the J segment 7 bases; nucleotides outside the gene matches: 22. CDR3 length: 17 amino acids. Per the germline V gene, CDR1 is DFQATT and CDR2 is SNEGSKA (reference sequence).

This chain joins TRBV20-1 and TRBJ2-4, with a weak D call TRBD1 (6 bases). With 6 bases removed from V and 7 bases from J, the gap between germline ends came to 19 bases. Germline CDR1 and CDR2: DFQATT and SNEGSKA (reference sequence). The CDR3 covers 14 residues. The CDR3 region has the DNA TGCAGTGCAAACCCCTCGGGAAGGGGGAACATTCAGTACTTC. This gives the protein CSANPSGRGNIQYF.

The CDR3 here is CSAPVTANTEAFF. In DNA, the CDR3 is TGCAGTGCCCCGGTGACAGCAAACACTGAAGCTTTCTTT. The genes are TRBV20-1 and TRBJ1-1; D may be TRBD1 (5 bases). V was shortened by 6 bases and J by 2 bases, with 13 bases between the two germline ends. The CDR3 totals 13 residues. CDR1 is DFQATT and CDR2 is SNEGSKA in the germline V gene (reference sequence).

The V gene is TRBV25-1, the J gene TRBJ1-1, with D unclear. The CDR3 loop spans 14 amino acids. Germline CDR1 MGHDK, CDR2 SYGVNS. V lost 6 bases to trimming and J lost 1 base, with 12 bases between them. CDR3 amino acids: CASSQTGRNTEAFF. As DNA, the CDR3 is TGTGCCAGCAGCCAAACCGGGAGGAACACTGAAGCTTTCTTT.

Points on this clonotype: One end of the junction fails to match germline, which may point to a read error. This chain links TRBV7-7 with TRBJ2-5; possible D gene TRBD1, 5 bases. Germline V lookup: CDR1 SSHAT, CDR2 FNYEAQ (reference sequence). This CDR3 comprises 12 residues. In DNA, the CDR3 is TGTGCTAGCAGCAAAGGCCAGGGGACCCAGTACTTC. Residues: CASSKGQGTQYF.

J is TRBJ2-1 and V is TRBV29-1, with D possibly called TRBD1 or TRBD2 (5 bases each). The CDR3 covers 16 residues. The ends were cut back, 0 bases at V and 3 bases at J, with 15 bases in the middle. Germline V gene sequence: CDR1 SQVTM, CDR2 ANQGSEA. The CDR3 DNA sequence: TGCAGCGTTGAAGAGACCAGCGGACAATTCTACAATGAGCAGTTCTTC. Protein: CSVEETSGQFYNEQFF.

The V and J genes are TRBV20-1 and TRBJ1-5; D not resolved. The V gene lost 5 bases and the J gene lost 2 bases, with 13 bases spanning the gap. The CDR3 is made up of 14 amino acids. Germline assignment: CDR1 DFQATT and CDR2 SNEGSKA (reference sequence). This CDR3 reads CSARTEVRNQPQHF. The CDR3 DNA reads TGCAGTGCTCGAACAGAGGTTCGCAATCAGCCCCAGCATTTT.

A word on this clonotype: The limits of the CDR3 on the DNA are not certain, so only TCRdb's listed CDR3 is given. The chain joins TRBV7-5 to TRBJ2-2; the D call of TRBD2 is as the table states it, not checked on the DNA. TRBV7-5 constitutes a pseudogene. From its first to its last residue, the CDR3 has 19 amino acids. CDR3 in amino acids: CISVPEALGEGGRTGELFF.

The chain is built from TRBV18 and TRBJ1-1; 7 bases match TRBD1. Per germline, CDR1 KGHSH and CDR2 LQKENI. J gave up 6 bases and V 3 bases, and 10 bases lay outside the gene matches. The CDR3 totals 15 residues. The CDR3 DNA follows: TGTGCCAGCTCACCCGGGTCAGGGGGTATATCTGAAGCTTTCTTT. Its protein product is CASSPGSGGISEAFF.

The genes are TRBV6-2 or TRBV6-3 and TRBJ1-2; unclear D gene. There are 13 residues in the CDR3. V lost 5 bases and J lost 0, with 7 bases in between. Germline V CDR1 and CDR2: MNHEY, SVGEGT. This chain's CDR3 is CASSPWANYGYTF. Here the CDR3 DNA reads TGTGCCAGCAGTCCTTGGGCTAACTATGGCTACACCTTC.

This rearrangement joins TRBV6-1 to TRBJ2-5, with D tentatively TRBD2 (7 bases). CDR3 length equals 15 residues. Germline loops: CDR1 MNHNS, CDR2 SASEGT. V was pared by 4 bases and J by 1 base, with 13 bases between. CDR3 amino acids: CASSAGRGPQETQYF. In nucleotides, the CDR3 is TGTGCCAGCAGTGCAGGGCGGGGGCCCCAAGAGACCCAGTACTTC.

The rearrangement links TRBV7-2 to TRBJ1-4; the D gene is possibly TRBD1 (5 bases). Germline V gene lookup returns CDR1 SGHTA and CDR2 FQGNSA. The length of the CDR3 is 13 residues. With 4 bases removed from V and 4 bases from J, the gap between germline ends came to 7 bases. This chain's CDR3 is CASSSTVNEKLFF. CDR3 coding DNA: TGTGCCAGCAGCTCGACAGTTAATGAAAAACTGTTTTTT.

The chain has TRBV11-2 and TRBJ2-7, with D possibly matching TRBD1 (5 bases). This CDR3 spans 15 amino acids. Germline-derived CDR1 and CDR2 are SGHAT and FQNNGV. Between the trimmed V and J ends, which lost 5 bases and 0 bases, there was a span of 14 bases. The CDR3 DNA reads as TGTGCCAGCAGCCGTGGGGCCTTAACCTCCTACGAGCAGTACTTC. The encoded protein is CASSRGALTSYEQYF.

The CDR3 DNA sequence: TGTGCCAGCAGGATAGGGACAGTGGATTCACCCCTCCACTTT. Its translation: CASRIGTVDSPLHF. This chain joins TRBV2 and TRBJ1-6; the match to TRBD1 covers 7 bases. CDR1 is SNHLY and CDR2 is FYNNEI in the germline V gene. V was clipped by 6 bases and J by 8 bases; unmatched bases: 7. CDR3 length equals 14 residues.

The CDR3 coding sequence is TGCAGCGCTGACAGTTCGAACACCGGGGAGCTGTTTTTT. Translating gives CSADSSNTGELFF. This rearrangement joins TRBV29-1 to TRBJ2-2; TRBD1 might be the D (5 bases). The V end lost 7 bases, the J end lost 0 bases, and 9 bases lay between the germline ends. This CDR3 has 13 residues. Germline loops: CDR1 SQVTM, CDR2 ANQGSEA.

V gene TRBV28 combines with J gene TRBJ2-1, with a weak D call TRBD2 (6 bases). CDR1 MDHEN and CDR2 SYDVKM come from the germline V gene. V was trimmed by 7 bases and J by 0 bases, leaving 10 bases between them. CDR3 size: 14 residues. Written as DNA, the CDR3 is TGTGCCAGCAATTACGGGAGCTCCTACAATGAGCAGTTCTTC. Amino acids: CASNYGSSYNEQFF.

The V and J genes are TRBV20-1 and TRBJ2-1; TRBD1 or TRBD2 may be the D gene (5 bases each). V shed 3 bases and J shed 9 bases, with 15 bases lying between them. Germline-derived CDR1 and CDR2 are DFQATT and SNEGSKA (reference sequence). This CDR3 comprises 13 residues. CDR3 in amino acids: CSASSVNGGEQFF. CDR3 coding DNA: TGCAGTGCTAGTAGTGTGAATGGGGGTGAGCAGTTCTTC.